This T cell receptor (beta chain) originates from a study of blood T cell repertoires in COVID-19. For this clone: This sample includes further DNA sequences coding for the same CDR3.

Libraries were prepared by immunoSEQ multiplex PCR; TCRdb keeps only in-frame clonotypes and omits some of them. The data show a few hundred thousand clones, roughly 89% seen once. What was sequenced was PBMCs or T cells enriched from blood (not recorded which). The clonotype comes from a woman between 45 and 65 years old who had been exposed to COVID-19.

CDR3 sequence: CASSLADQETQYF. The CDR3 DNA reads as TGCGCCAGCAGCTTGGCAGATCAAGAGACCCAGTACTTC. This sequence joins TRBV5-1 and TRBJ2-5; unclear D gene. This CDR3 comprises 13 residues. Germline CDR1 is SGHRS and CDR2 is YFSETQ. Trimming took off 0 bases at V and 2 bases at J, with 5 bases between the two ends.